These 20 T cell receptor beta chains share one sample of origin, sequenced in a study of CD8 T cells in Susac syndrome. RNA totalling about 0.45 to 1 ug underwent reverse transcription with random hexamers. TCRdb reprocessed the immunoSEQ multiplex PCR reads with MiXCR, giving one entry per CDR3 protein. The data hold about 240,000 distinct CDR3 sequences, with about 95% observed a single time. The source material was CD4+ T cells from PBMCs. These receptors all come from a human donor with Susac syndrome.

This CDR3 is CASSGTGAQPQHF. DNA of the CDR3: TGTGCCAGCAGCGGGACAGGGGCACAGCCCCAGCATTTT. The rearrangement joins TRBV9 to TRBJ1-5; 9 bases agree with TRBD1. Germline CDR1 SGDLS, CDR2 YYNGEE. After removal of 3 bases from V and 7 bases from J, the junction contained 2 bases not matched to a gene. The CDR3 runs to 13 residues.

This chain joins TRBV10-3 and TRBJ2-7; 10 positions agree with TRBD1. Germline CDR1 ENHRY, CDR2 SYGVKD. V shed 9 bases and J 4 bases; nucleotides not matched to a gene: 6. The CDR3 is 13 residues long. The CDR3 protein is CAIGQGGRYEQYF. The CDR3 nucleotides read TGTGCCATAGGACAGGGGGGCAGGTACGAGCAGTACTTC.

The V call is TRBV14, the J call TRBJ2-1, with D possibly being TRBD1 (5 bases). V shed 8 bases and J shed 4 bases, with 9 bases lying between them. Germline loops: CDR1 SGHDN, CDR2 FVKESK. CDR3 length equals 12 residues. The CDR3 protein is CASRDRYNEQFF. The CDR3 nucleotides read TGTGCCAGCCGCGACAGATACAATGAGCAGTTCTTC.

The chain couples TRBV29-1 to TRBJ2-4, with D maybe TRBD1 (5 bases). This CDR3 contains 11 residues. The germline V and J ends were trimmed by 6 bases and 7 bases, with 10 bases remaining between them. Germline CDR1 reads SQVTM; CDR2 reads ANQGSEA. The CDR3 loop is CSVLTENIQYF. As DNA, the CDR3 is TGCAGCGTCTTGACAGAGAACATTCAGTACTTC.

The gene calls are TRBV28 and TRBJ2-1; D not resolved. Trimming shortened V by 2 bases and J by 6 bases, and 11 bases separated the two germline ends. Per the germline V gene, CDR1 is MDHEN and CDR2 is SYDVKM. This CDR3 has 14 residues. The CDR3 spells CASSLGGFANEQFF. The CDR3 DNA reads TGTGCCAGCAGTTTAGGTGGGTTTGCCAATGAGCAGTTCTTC.

This rearrangement joins TRBV20-1 to TRBJ1-1; TRBD1 matches 8 bases. The CDR3 is 14 residues long. J lost 1 base, V lost 6 bases, and 7 bases had no gene match. Germline lookup yields CDR1 DFQATT and CDR2 SNEGSKA (reference sequence). Here the CDR3 reads CSAAAQGGNTEAFF. The CDR3 bases are TGCAGTGCGGCGGCACAGGGGGGGAACACTGAAGCTTTCTTT.

V usage is TRBV6-4 and J usage is TRBJ1-5; the D gene is possibly TRBD1 (5 bases). Germline V gene sequence: CDR1 MRHNA, CDR2 SNTAGT. The CDR3 loop spans 13 amino acids. Trimming removed 5 bases at V and 0 bases at J, with 5 bases between. The DNA of the CDR3 is TGTGCCAGCAGTCAGGGTAGCAATCAGCCCCAGCATTTT. Protein: CASSQGSNQPQHF.

The rearrangement links TRBV5-1 to TRBJ1-1, with D tentatively TRBD1 (6 bases). This CDR3 contains 15 residues. Germline V gene sequence: CDR1 SGHRS, CDR2 YFSETQ. V gave up 0 bases and J gave up 3 bases, with 12 bases separating them. The CDR3 region is CASSLVRPGDTEAFF. CDR3 sequence (DNA): TGCGCCAGCAGCTTGGTCCGCCCAGGGGACACTGAAGCTTTCTTT.

The V and J genes are TRBV20-1 and TRBJ2-7, with TRBD2 as a possible D gene (6 bases). Germline values: CDR1 DFQATT, CDR2 SNEGSKA (reference sequence). The CDR3 runs 12 residues. Trimming left V 4 bases short and J 3 bases short, with 10 bases between. CDR3: CSAMRGLYEQYF. The CDR3 bases are TGCAGTGCTATGCGGGGCCTCTACGAGCAGTACTTC.

V gene TRBV20-1 combines with J gene TRBJ2-3; TRBD2 matches 12 bases. The CDR3 consists of 15 residues. The ends lost 5 bases at V and 5 bases at J; junction bases unmatched: 8. In germline, CDR1 is DFQATT, CDR2 SNEGSKA (reference sequence). CDR3 DNA: TGCAGTGCTTGTCGACTAGCGGGAGAAGTAGATACGCAGTATTTT. It specifies CSACRLAGEVDTQYF.

This chain links TRBV21-1 with TRBJ1-1. TRBV21-1 has pseudogene status. The length of the CDR3 is 11 residues. CDR3 sequence reads: CASSKMVGAFF. DNA of the CDR3: TGTGCCAGCAGCAAAATGGTCGGAGCTTTCTTT.

V and J are TRBV27 and TRBJ1-1, with TRBD1 as a possible D gene (6 bases). The CDR3 loop spans 13 amino acids. Germline V gives CDR1 MNHEY, CDR2 SMNVEV (reference sequence). V was clipped by 8 bases and J by 2 bases, with 12 bases between them. The CDR3 DNA reads as TGTGCCAGCCGCGAACAGGGAAACACTGAAGCTTTCTTT. Translation gives CASREQGNTEAFF.

This clonotype was detected only once. The rearrangement uses TRBV28 and TRBJ2-7, with a weak D call TRBD1 (6 bases). V was clipped by 7 bases and J by 0 bases, with 10 bases between them. The CDR3 totals 13 residues. Per the germline V gene, CDR1 is MDHEN and CDR2 is SYDVKM. The CDR3 nucleotides read TGTGCCAGCACCCAGGGGACCTCCTACGAGCAGTACTTC. Protein product: CASTQGTSYEQYF.

V gene TRBV12-3 or TRBV12-4 combines with J gene TRBJ2-7, with TRBD1 matching over 7 bases. J gave up 0 bases and V 9 bases, and 5 bases lay outside the gene matches. The length of the CDR3 is 13 residues. This CDR3 reads CASLGTVSYEQYF. The CDR3 bases are TGTGCCAGTCTCGGGACAGTCTCCTACGAGCAGTACTTC.

The gene calls are TRBV6-2 or TRBV6-3 and TRBJ1-5; D is unclear. From germline, CDR1 is MNHEY and CDR2 SVGEGT. The CDR3 contains 16 residues. The V and J ends lost 0 bases and 6 bases respectively, with 15 bases between them. The CDR3 DNA reads as TGTGCCAGCAGTTACTCAGACGGAGAATGGGGTCAGCCCCAGCATTTT. It specifies CASSYSDGEWGQPQHF.

This sequence joins TRBV29-1 and TRBJ2-7; 7 bases line up with TRBD1. With 8 bases clipped from V and 0 bases from J, the junction kept 7 bases outside the gene matches. CDR1 and CDR2 (germline): SQVTM, ANQGSEA. There are 13 residues in the CDR3. CDR3 in DNA: TGCAGCTCCCAGGGACAGAGCTCCTACGAGCAGTACTTC. This translates into CSSQGQSSYEQYF.

The chain joins TRBV21-1 to TRBJ1-2; the tabulated D call, TRBD1, remains unverified against the DNA. TRBV21-1 is tagged as a pseudogene. The CDR3 is 14 amino acids. The CDR3 sequence is CASSNPGRWDGYTF. The CDR3 DNA sequence: TGTGCCAGCAGCAATCCGGGGCGTTGGGATGGCTACACCTTC.

The rearrangement joins TRBV6-6 to TRBJ2-3; no reliable D call. The germline gives CDR1 MNHNY, CDR2 SVGAGI (reference sequence). The CDR3 loop spans 13 amino acids. Between the trimmed V and J ends, which lost 0 bases and 6 bases, there was a span of 7 bases. CDR3 in DNA: TGTGCCAGCAGTTACTCCCGTGTTGATACGCAGTATTTT. The encoded protein is CASSYSRVDTQYF.

This chain uses TRBV20-1 with TRBJ1-2; no reliable D call. The CDR3 is 13 amino acids. Germline CDR1 and CDR2: DFQATT and SNEGSKA (reference sequence). The V gene lost 3 bases and the J gene lost 6 bases, with 14 bases spanning the gap. The chain's CDR3 is CSARPPWTNGYTF. The DNA of the CDR3 is TGCAGTGCTAGGCCCCCATGGACGAATGGCTACACCTTC.

The chain links TRBV7-7 to TRBJ2-1; 10 positions agree with TRBD1. The CDR3 extends over 13 amino acids. Germline CDR1 SSHAT, CDR2 FNYEAQ (reference sequence). The CDR3 DNA reads TGTGCTACTGGACAGGGGGTATACAATGAGCAGTTCTTC. Translation gives CATGQGVYNEQFF.